The clone carrying this T cell receptor beta chain was detected many times. Antigen: not known. The CDR3 contains 18 residues. V lost 6 bases, J lost 4 bases, and 19 bases stayed unmatched. CDR1 is LGHDT, CDR2 YNNKEL, per germline (reference sequence). This record belongs to a study of T-cell reconstitution after alpha-beta-depleted transplantation in children. Whole-study results and caveats: Surviving recipient T cells and thymic progenitors accounted for the high day-60 TCRbeta diversity observed in some patients. Approximately two months post-transplant, alpha-beta T cells reportedly originated from several hundred expanded graft clones. T-cell counts and diversity were attributed mostly to newly produced T cells one year after transplant.

Preparation of the TCRbeta library used unique molecular identifiers. Each CDR3 protein gets one entry after TCRdb re-called the PCR reads with MiXCR. The table shows about 300,000 distinct CDR3 sequences, with over 7% occurring only once. This TCR came from a female patient between 2 and 10 years old who had a stem cell transplant for Fanconi anemia, so the T cells may come from the graft donor. This specimen consisted of peripheral blood, obtained 360 days after TCRalphabeta/CD19-depleted stem cell transplant. V gene TRBV3-1 combines with J gene TRBJ2-7; 9 bases map to TRBD1. The CDR3 DNA reads as TGTGCCAGCAGTCCCTTCTGGACCGGGACAGGGATAGGGTACGAGCAGTACTTC. It is translated as CASSPFWTGTGIGYEQYF.